The T cell receptor (beta chain) under discussion was sequenced for a study of T cell changes during pregnancy in multiple sclerosis (dated by TCRdb to about 2019). Concerning the study at large: In women with multiple sclerosis, the researchers looked at how the T cell repertoire shifted as pregnancy progressed.

This clone was picked up one time. No cognate antigen has been identified for it. No clone much larger than this one lies a single base away; base qualities are absent. The CDR3 covers 15 residues, taking in both the cysteine and the phenylalanine. Left in the record is the CDR3 DNA by itself, 45 bases read in frame from the first base. Relative to germline, V is 3 bases shorter and J is 3 bases shorter, with 10 bases between their ends. CDR1 and CDR2, looked up from the germline V gene, are SGHDT and YYEEEE. The library came from the immunoSEQ multiplex PCR assay. TCRdb carries this immuneACCESS record with in-frame sequences only. Its versions omit some clonotypes, under half of them owing to an unresolved V gene in the studies checked, with the rest unexplained. This sample has 58,000 or so clones in its table, and around 85% of those were observed once. About 0.38% of the sample is held by the ten biggest clonotypes.

The sequencing used CD4+ T cells from peripheral blood mononuclear cells, collected in the third trimester of pregnancy. Rearrangement joined TRBV5-6 to TRBJ1-6, with the D gene not clear enough to name. This receptor was taken from a female donor with multiple sclerosis, enrolled in a pregnancy study. The CDR3 corresponds to CASSSADVYNSPLHF. The DNA is TGTGCCAGCAGCTCCGCAGATGTCTATAATTCACCCCTCCACTTT.